The present T cell receptor beta chain was sequenced within a study of molecular identifiers for immune sequencing clone quantification. Naive CD8 T cells were sorted, and the gate applied was CD8+CD4-CCR7+CD45RA+. Concerning this clonotype: Antigen unknown. One end of the junction varies from germline; a read error may be responsible.

Study outcomes and limitations: More than 97% of effector molecules, versus under 1% of naive-cell molecules, belonged to clones above 20 RNA copies.

CDR1 is MNHEY and CDR2 is SVGAGI in the germline V gene. The CDR3 is made up of 15 amino acids. Previously described methods and listed TCR primers were used for bulk TCR libraries. TCRdb reanalysed the PCR reads using MiXCR and keeps one entry per CDR3 protein. The sample lists about 500,000 distinct CDR3 sequences, about a fifth occurring once. Sequenced: naive CD8+ T cells from blood, with Jurkat cell RNA spiked in. The subset was: FACS-sorted CD8+CD4-CCR7+CD45RA+ naive T cells. This TCR was recovered from a human donor in good health. Some libraries in this study had Jurkat cell RNA spiked in. J is TRBJ2-1 and V is TRBV6-5; no definite D call. The DNA of the CDR3 is TGTGCCAGCAGTCTAGTTTGGTCGCCGAACAATGAGCAGTCCTTC. Residues: CASSLVWSPNNEQSF.